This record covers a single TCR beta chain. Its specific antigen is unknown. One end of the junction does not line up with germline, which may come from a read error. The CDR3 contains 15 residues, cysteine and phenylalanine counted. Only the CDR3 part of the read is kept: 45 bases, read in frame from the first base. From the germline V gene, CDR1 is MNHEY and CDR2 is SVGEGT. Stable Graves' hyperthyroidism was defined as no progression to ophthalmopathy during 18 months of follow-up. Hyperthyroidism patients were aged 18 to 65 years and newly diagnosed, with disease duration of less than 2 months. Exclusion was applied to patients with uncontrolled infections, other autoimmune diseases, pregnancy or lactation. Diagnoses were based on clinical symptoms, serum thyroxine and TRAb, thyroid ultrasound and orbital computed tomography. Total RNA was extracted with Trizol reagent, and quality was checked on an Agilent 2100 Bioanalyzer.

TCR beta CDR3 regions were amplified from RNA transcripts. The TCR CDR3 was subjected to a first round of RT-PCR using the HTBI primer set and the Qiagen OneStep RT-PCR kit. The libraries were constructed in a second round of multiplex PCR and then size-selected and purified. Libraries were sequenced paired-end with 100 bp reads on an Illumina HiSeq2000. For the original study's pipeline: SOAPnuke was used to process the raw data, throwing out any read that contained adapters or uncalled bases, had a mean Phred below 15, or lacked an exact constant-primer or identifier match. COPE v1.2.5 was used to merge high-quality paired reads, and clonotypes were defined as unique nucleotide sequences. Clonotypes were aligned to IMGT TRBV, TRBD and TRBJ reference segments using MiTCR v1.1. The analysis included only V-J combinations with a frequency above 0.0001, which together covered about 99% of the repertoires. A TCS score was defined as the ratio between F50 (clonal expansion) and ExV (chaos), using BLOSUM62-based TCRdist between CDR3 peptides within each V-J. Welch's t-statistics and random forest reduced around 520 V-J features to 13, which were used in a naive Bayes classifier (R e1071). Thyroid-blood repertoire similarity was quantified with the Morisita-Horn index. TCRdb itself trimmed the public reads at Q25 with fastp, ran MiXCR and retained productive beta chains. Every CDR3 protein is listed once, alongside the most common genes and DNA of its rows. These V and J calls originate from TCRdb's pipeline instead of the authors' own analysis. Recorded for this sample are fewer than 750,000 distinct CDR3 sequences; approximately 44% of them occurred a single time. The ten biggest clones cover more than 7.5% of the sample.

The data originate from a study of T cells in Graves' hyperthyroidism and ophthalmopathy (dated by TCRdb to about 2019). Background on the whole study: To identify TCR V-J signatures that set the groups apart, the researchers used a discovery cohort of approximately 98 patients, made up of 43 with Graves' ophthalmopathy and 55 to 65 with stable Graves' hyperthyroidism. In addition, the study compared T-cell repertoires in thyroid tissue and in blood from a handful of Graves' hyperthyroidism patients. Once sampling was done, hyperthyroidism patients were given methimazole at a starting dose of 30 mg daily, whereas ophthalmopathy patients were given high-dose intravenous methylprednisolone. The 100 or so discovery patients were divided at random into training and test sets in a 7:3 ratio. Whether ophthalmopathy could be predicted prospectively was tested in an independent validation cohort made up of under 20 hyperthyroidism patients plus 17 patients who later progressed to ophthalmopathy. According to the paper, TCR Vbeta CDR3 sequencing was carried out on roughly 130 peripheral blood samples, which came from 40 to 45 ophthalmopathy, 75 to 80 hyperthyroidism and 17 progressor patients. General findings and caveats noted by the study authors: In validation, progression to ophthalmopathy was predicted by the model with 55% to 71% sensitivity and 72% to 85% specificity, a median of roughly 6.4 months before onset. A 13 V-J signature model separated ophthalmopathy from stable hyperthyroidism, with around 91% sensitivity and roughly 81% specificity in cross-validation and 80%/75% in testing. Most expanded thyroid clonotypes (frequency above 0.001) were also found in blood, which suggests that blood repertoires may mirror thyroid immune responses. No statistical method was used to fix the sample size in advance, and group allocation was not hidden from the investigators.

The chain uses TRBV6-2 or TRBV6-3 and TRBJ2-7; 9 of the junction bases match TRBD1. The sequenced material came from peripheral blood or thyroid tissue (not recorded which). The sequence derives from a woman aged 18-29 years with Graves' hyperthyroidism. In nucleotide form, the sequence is TGTGCCAGCAGGGGCGGACAGGGGTTTCCCTACGCGCAGTACTTC. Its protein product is CASRGGQGFPYAQYF.